The 5 T cell receptor beta chains in this list originate from one sample, sequenced in a study of T cell responses to AZD1222 COVID-19 vaccine. Here immunoSEQ multiplex PCR was the method, and the copy in TCRdb shows in-frame clones only, minus some. Among some 130,000 clones, approximately 85% were seen once, and the ten largest hold around 8%. The sequencing here drew on peripheral blood, taken on day 0 of AZD1222 vaccination. The receptors derive from an adult in good health.

This clone was found once. The chain recombines TRBV20-1 with TRBJ1-1, with D possibly matching TRBD1 (5 bases). CDR1 DFQATT and CDR2 SNEGSKA come from the germline V gene (reference sequence). V lost 3 bases, J lost 0 bases, and 8 bases lay in between. The CDR3 has 13 residues. The CDR3 reads CSASRDLNTEAFF. The DNA of the CDR3 is TGCAGTGCTAGTAGGGACTTGAACACTGAAGCTTTCTTT.

This chain joins TRBV3-1 (or the pseudogene TRBV3-2) and TRBJ2-2; the match to TRBD2 covers 7 bases. This CDR3 region has 17 residues. The germline V gene encodes CDR1 LGHDT and CDR2 YNNKEL (reference sequence). V lost 0 bases and J lost 5; bases outside the gene matches: 9. For the CDR3, the DNA is TGTGCCAGCAGCCAAGAACCAAGCGTGCGGGGGACCGGGGAGCTGTTTTTT. This codes for CASSQEPSVRGTGELFF.

The chain couples TRBV7-2 to TRBJ2-1; the match to TRBD2 covers 8 bases. V lost 5 bases, J lost 0 bases, and 3 bases stayed unmatched. The CDR3 extends over 15 amino acids. The germline gives CDR1 SGHTA, CDR2 FQGNSA. For the CDR3, the DNA is TGTGCCAGCAGCCGGGGGGGCCTCTCCTACAATGAGCAGTTCTTC. It codes for CASSRGGLSYNEQFF.

The chain's CDR3 is CASSIEVISGNTIYF. The CDR3, as DNA: TGTGCCAGTAGTATCGAAGTGATCTCTGGAAACACCATATATTTT. The chain combines TRBV19 with TRBJ1-3; D is ambiguous. The CDR3 spans 15 residues. Trimming removed 3 bases from V and 0 bases from J, with 9 bases in between. Germline CDR1 and CDR2: LNHDA and SQIVND (reference sequence).

The rearrangement uses TRBV28 and TRBJ2-5; 12 nucleotides line up with TRBD2. V lost 3 bases, J lost 3 bases, and 2 bases stayed unmatched. The germline gives CDR1 MDHEN, CDR2 SYDVKM. CDR3 length: 15 residues. CDR3 DNA: TGTGCCAGCAGTTTTTCTAGCGGGGGGGAAGAGACCCAGTACTTC. Translating it yields CASSFSSGGEETQYF.